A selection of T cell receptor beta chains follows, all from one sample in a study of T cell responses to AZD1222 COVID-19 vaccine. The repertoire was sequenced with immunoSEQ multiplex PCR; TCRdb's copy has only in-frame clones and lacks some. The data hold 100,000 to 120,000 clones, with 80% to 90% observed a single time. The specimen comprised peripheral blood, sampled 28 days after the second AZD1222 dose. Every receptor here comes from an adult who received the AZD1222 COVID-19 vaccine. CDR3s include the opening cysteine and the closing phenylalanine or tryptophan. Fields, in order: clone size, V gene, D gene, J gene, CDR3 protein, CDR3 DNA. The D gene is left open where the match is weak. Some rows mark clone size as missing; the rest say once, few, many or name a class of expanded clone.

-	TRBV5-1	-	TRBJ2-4	CASSLVQGSNIQYF	TGCGCCAGCAGCTTGGTGCAGGGAAGTAACATTCAGTACTTC
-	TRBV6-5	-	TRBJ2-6	CASKGSGANVLTF	TGTGCCAGCAAGGGATCTGGGGCCAACGTCCTGACTTTC
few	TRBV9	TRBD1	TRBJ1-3	CASSLTGGSGNTIYF	TGTGCCAGCAGCCTCACAGGGGGCTCTGGAAACACCATATATTTT
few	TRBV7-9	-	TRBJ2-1	CASSLQYNEQFF	TGTGCCAGCAGCTTACAGTACAATGAGCAGTTCTTC
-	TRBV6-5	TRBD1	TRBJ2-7	CASILDRGGEQYF	TGTGCCAGCATTCTAGACAGGGGTGGCGAGCAGTACTTC
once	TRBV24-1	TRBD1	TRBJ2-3	CATSDLGTGLDTQYF	TGTGCCACCAGTGATCTAGGGACAGGGTTAGATACGCAGTATTTT
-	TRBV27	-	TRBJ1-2	CASRYSLYGYTF	TGTGCCAGCAGATACAGCCTTTATGGCTACACCTTC
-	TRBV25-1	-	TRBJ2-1	CASRTGLTGQFF	TGTGCCAGCAGGACAGGTCTCACCGGGCAGTTCTTC
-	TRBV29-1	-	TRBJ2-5	CSAAQFEQETQYF	TGCAGCGCTGCACAGTTCGAACAAGAGACCCAGTACTTC
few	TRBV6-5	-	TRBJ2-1	CASRDTRSIYNEQFF	TGTGCCAGCAGAGATACTAGGTCTATCTACAATGAGCAGTTCTTC
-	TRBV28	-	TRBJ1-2	CASSLARRGYTF	TGTGCCAGCAGTCTCGCACGGCGGGGCTACACCTTC
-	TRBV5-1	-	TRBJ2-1	CASSLGFGKGNEQFF	TGCGCCAGCAGCTTAGGTTTCGGGAAAGGCAATGAGCAGTTCTTC
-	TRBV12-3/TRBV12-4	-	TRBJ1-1	CASSPPGATEAFF	TGTGCCAGCAGCCCTCCAGGGGCGACTGAAGCTTTCTTT
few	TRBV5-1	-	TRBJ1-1	CASRGGLPGSGLEAFF	TGCGCCTCCCGGGGAGGCCTCCCGGGGTCGGGCTTAGAAGCTTTCTTT
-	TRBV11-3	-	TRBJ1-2	CASSLKQYWGYTF	TGTGCCAGCAGCTTAAAACAGTACTGGGGCTACACCTTC
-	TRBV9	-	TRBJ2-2	CASSVDAGNTGELFF	TGTGCCAGCAGCGTAGATGCAGGGAACACCGGGGAGCTGTTTTTT
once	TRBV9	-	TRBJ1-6	CASSVQGLNSPLHF	TGTGCCAGCAGCGTACAAGGGTTGAATTCACCCCTCCACTTT
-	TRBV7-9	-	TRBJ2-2	CASSPALGQNTGELFF	TGTGCCAGCAGCCCCGCATTGGGACAGAACACCGGGGAGCTGTTTTTT
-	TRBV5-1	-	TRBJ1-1	CASSLAANTEAFF	TGCGCCAGCAGCTTGGCGGCGAACACTGAAGCTTTCTTT
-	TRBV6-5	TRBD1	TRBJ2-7	CASSSGQGAPYEQYF	TGTGCCAGCAGCTCCGGACAGGGGGCCCCCTACGAGCAGTACTTC
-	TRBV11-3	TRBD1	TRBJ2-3	CASSFTGVGTDTQYF	TGTGCCAGCAGCTTTACAGGGGTGGGCACAGATACGCAGTATTTT
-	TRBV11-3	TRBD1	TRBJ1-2	CASSPPFPTGGYVYGYTF	TGTGCCAGCAGCCCACCCTTTCCGACAGGGGGCTATGTCTATGGCTACACCTTC
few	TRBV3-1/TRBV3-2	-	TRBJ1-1	CASRLEGTEAFF	TGTGCCAGCAGATTAGAAGGCACTGAAGCTTTCTTT
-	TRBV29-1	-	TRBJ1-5	CSVSAGAGVNQPQHF	TGCAGCGTCTCGGCGGGGGCCGGGGTCAATCAGCCCCAGCATTTT
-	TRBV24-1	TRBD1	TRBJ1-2	CATSDPGTGQNYGYTF	TGTGCCACCAGTGATCCCGGGACAGGCCAGAACTATGGCTACACCTTC
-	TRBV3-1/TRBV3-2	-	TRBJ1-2	CASSSGAPHGYTF	TGTGCCAGCAGCTCCGGCGCCCCGCATGGCTACACCTTC
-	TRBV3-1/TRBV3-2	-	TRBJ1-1	CASSQGVNTEAFF	TGTGCCAGCAGCCAAGGAGTGAACACTGAAGCTTTCTTT
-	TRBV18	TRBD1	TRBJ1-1	CASSPGQGTNTEAFF	TGTGCCAGCTCACCCGGACAGGGGACGAACACTGAAGCTTTCTTT
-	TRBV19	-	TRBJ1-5	CASSPIRVWSNQPQHF	TGTGCCAGTAGTCCCATCAGGGTTTGGAGCAATCAGCCCCAGCATTTT
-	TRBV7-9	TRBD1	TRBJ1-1	CASRALSGRGQGKTEAFF	TGTGCCAGCAGGGCACTTAGCGGCAGGGGGCAAGGTAAGACTGAAGCTTTCTTT
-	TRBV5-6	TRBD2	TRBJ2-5	CASSWRGSGVWYQETQYF	TGTGCCAGCAGCTGGAGGGGTAGCGGGGTATGGTACCAAGAGACCCAGTACTTC
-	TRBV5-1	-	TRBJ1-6	CASSLTSSPLHF	TGCGCCAGCAGCTTGACGAGTTCACCCCTCCACTTT
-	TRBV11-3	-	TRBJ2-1	CASSLEDNEQFF	TGTGCCAGCAGCTTAGAGGACAATGAGCAGTTCTTC
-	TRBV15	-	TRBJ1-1	CATSTPSSGGRGTEAFF	TGTGCCACCAGCACCCCGTCTAGCGGGGGGCGAGGAACTGAAGCTTTCTTT
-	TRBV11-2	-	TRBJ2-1	CASSFPPYNEQFF	TGTGCCAGCAGCTTTCCCCCTTACAATGAGCAGTTCTTC